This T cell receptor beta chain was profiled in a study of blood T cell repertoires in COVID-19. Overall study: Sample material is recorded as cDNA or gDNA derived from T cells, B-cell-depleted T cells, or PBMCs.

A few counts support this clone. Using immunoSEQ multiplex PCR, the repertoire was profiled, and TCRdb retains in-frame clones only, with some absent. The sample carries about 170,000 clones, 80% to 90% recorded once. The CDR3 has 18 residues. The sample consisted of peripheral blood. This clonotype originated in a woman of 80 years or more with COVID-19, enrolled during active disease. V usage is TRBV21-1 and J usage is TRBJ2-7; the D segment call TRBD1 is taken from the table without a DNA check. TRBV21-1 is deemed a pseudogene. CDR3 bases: TGTGCCAGCAGCAAAAATTCCAACTCTATCACAGGGGGGCGTGAGCAGTACTTC. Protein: CASSKNSNSITGGREQYF.